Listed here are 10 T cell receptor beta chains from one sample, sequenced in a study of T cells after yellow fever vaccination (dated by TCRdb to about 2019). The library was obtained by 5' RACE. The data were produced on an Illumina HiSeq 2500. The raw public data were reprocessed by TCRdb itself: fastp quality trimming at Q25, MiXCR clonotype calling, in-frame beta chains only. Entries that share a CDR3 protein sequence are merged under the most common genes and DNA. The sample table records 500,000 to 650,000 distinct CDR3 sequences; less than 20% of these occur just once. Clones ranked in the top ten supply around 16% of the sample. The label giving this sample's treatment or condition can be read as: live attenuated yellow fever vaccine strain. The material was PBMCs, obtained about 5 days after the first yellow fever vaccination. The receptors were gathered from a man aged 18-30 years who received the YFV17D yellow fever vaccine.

As DNA, the CDR3 is TGTGCCAGCACACGCGAGGGGGGACCTAATGAAAAACTGTTTTTT. Protein sequence: CASTREGGPNEKLFF. V usage is TRBV6-5 and J usage is TRBJ1-4; tentatively, D is TRBD1 (6 bases). Trimming stripped 7 bases from V and 3 bases from J, with 15 bases between. Germline CDR1 reads MNHEY; CDR2 reads SVGAGI. The CDR3 runs to 15 residues.

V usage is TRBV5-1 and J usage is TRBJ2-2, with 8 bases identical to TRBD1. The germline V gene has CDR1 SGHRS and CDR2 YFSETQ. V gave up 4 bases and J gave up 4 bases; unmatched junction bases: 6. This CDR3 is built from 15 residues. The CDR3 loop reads CASSTWTGPTGELFF. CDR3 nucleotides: TGCGCCAGCAGCACTTGGACAGGGCCCACCGGGGAGCTGTTTTTT.

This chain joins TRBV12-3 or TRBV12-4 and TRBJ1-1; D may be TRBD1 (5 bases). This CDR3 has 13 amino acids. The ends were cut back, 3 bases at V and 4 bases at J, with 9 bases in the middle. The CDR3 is CASSFREGTEAFF. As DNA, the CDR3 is TGTGCCAGCAGTTTCAGGGAGGGCACTGAAGCTTTCTTT.

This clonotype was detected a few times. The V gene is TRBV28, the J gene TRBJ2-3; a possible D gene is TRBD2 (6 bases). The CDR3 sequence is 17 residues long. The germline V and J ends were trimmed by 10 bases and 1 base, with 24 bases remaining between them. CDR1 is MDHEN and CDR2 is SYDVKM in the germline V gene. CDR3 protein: CATGPWGVASGTDTQYF. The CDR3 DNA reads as TGTGCCACCGGGCCGTGGGGGGTCGCCTCGGGCACAGATACGCAGTATTTT.

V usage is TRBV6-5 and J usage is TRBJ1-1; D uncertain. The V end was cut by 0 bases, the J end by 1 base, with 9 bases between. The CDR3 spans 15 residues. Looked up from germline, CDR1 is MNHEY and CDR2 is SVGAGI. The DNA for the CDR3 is TGTGCCAGCAGTTACTCGGGCAGGCGGAACACTGAAGCTTTCTTT. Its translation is CASSYSGRRNTEAFF.

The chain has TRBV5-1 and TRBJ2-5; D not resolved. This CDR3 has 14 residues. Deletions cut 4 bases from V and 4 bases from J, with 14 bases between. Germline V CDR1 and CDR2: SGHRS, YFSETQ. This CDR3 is CASSILSVPETQYF. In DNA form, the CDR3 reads TGCGCCAGCAGCATCCTCTCGGTCCCAGAGACCCAGTACTTC.

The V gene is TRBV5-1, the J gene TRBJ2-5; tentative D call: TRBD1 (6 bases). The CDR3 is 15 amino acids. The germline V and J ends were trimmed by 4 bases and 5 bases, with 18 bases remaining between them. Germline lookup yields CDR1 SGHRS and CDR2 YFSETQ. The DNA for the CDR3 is TGCGCCAGCAGCCCGACGGACAGAGGGTGGGAGACCCAGTACTTC. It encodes CASSPTDRGWETQYF.

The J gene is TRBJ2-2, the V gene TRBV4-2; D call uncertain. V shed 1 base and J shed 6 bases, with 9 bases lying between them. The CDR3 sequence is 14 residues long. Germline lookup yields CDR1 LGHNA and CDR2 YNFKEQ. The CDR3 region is CASSQATSAGELFF. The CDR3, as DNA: TGTGCCAGCAGCCAAGCAACCTCCGCCGGGGAGCTGTTTTTT.

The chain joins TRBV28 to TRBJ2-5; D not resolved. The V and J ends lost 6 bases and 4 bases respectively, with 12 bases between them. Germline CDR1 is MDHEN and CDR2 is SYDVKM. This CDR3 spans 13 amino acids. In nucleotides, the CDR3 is TGTGCCAGCAGGGTAGGGCCGGGAGAGACCCAGTACTTC. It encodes CASRVGPGETQYF.

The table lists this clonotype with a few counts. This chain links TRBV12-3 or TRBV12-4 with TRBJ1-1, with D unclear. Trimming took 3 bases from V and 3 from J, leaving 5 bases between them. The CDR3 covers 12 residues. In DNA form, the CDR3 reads TGTGCCAGCAGTTTTTTGTACACTGAAGCTTTCTTT. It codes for CASSFLYTEAFF.